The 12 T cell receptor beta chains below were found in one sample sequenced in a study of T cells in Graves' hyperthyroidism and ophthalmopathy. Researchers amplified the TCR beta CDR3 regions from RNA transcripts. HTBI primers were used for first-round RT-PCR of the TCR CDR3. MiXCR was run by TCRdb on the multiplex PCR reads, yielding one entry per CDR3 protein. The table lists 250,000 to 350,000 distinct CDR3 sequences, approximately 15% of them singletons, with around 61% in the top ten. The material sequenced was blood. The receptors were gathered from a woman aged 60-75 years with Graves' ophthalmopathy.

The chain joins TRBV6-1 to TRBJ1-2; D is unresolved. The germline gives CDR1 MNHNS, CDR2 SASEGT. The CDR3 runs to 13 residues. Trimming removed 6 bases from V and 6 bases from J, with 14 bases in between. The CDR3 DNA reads TGTGCCAGCAGATCCGGGATGACCGATGGCTACACCTTC. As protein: CASRSGMTDGYTF.

CDR3 coding DNA: TGTGCCAGCAGTCTCACGGACAGGGCTTACAATGAGCAGTTCTTC. This codes for CASSLTDRAYNEQFF. V is TRBV12-3 or TRBV12-4 and J is TRBJ2-1; 8 bases are a match to TRBD1. The CDR3 extends over 15 amino acids. Trimming at V came to 5 bases and at J to 4 bases, leaving 7 bases not matched to a gene.

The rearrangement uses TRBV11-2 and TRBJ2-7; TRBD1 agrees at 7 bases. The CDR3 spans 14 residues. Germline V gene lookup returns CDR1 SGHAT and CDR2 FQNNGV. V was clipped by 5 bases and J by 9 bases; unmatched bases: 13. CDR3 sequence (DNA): TGTGCCAGCAGCCACCCCCGGGACAGCCTGGGGCAGTACTTC. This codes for CASSHPRDSLGQYF.

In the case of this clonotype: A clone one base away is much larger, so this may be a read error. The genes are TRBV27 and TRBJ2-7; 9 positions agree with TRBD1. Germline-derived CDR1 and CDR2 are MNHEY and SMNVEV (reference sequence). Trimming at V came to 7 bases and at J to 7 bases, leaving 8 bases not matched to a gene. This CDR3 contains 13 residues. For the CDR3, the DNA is TGTGCCAGCAAGACAGGGGGGAGATATGAGCAGTACTTC. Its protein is CASKTGGRYEQYF.

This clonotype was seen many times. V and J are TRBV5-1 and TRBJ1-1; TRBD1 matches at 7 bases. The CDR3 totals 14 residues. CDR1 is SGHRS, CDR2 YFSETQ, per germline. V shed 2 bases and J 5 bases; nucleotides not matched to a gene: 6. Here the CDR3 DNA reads TGCGCCAGCAGCTTTCAGGGGGTAGGTACTGAAGCTTTCTTT. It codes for CASSFQGVGTEAFF.

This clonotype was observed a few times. DNA of the CDR3: TGTGCCAGCAGGATTGACCGGCGTACCTACGAGCAGTACTTC. Its protein product is CASRIDRRTYEQYF. The chain carries TRBV12-3 or TRBV12-4 and TRBJ2-7; D unclear. Trimming shortened V by 6 bases and J by 2 bases, and 14 bases separated the two germline ends. This CDR3 is 14 amino acids long.

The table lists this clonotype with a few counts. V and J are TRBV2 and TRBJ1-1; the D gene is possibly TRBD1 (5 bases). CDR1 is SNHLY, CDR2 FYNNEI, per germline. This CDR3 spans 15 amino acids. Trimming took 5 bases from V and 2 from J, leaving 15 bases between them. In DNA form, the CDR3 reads TGTGCCAGCAGTTACTCGGAAGGGGCAAACACTGAAGCTTTCTTT. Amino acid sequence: CASSYSEGANTEAFF.

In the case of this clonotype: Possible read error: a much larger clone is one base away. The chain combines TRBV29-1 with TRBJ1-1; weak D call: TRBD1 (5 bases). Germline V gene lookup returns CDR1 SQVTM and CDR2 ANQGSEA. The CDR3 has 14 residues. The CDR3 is CSVASRAMNTEASF. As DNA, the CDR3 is TGCAGCGTTGCATCCAGGGCTATGAACACTGAAGCTTCCTTT.

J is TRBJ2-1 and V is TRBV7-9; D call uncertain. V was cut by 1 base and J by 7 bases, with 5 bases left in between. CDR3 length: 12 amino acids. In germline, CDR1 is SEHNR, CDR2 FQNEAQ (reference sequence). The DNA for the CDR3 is TGTGCCAGCAGCTTAGGTATAAATGAGCAGTTCTTC. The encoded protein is CASSLGINEQFF.

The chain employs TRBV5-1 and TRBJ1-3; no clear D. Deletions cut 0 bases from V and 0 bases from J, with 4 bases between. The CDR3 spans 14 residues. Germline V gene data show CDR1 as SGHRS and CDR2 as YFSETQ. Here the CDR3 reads CASSLDVSGNTIYF. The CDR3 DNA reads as TGCGCCAGCAGCTTGGACGTCTCTGGAAACACCATATATTTT.

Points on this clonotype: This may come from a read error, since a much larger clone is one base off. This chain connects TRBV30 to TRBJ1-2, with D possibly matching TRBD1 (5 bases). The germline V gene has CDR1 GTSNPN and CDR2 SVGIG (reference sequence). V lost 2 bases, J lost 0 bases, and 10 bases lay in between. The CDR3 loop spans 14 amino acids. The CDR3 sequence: CAWSRGYTNYGYTF. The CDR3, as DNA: TGTGCCTGGAGTCGGGGGTACACTAACTATGGCTACACCTTC.

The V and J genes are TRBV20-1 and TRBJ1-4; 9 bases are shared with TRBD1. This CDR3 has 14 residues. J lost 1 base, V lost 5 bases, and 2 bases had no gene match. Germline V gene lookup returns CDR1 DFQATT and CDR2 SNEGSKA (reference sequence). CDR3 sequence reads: CSAGQGITNEKLFF. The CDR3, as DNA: TGCAGTGCTGGACAGGGGATAACTAATGAAAAACTGTTTTTT.